Listed here are 14 T cell receptor beta chains from one sample, sequenced in a study of PD-1 blockade in classical Hodgkin lymphoma. Patients all relapsed after autologous stem cell transplantation, and there was variation in brentuximab vedotin exposure. Through magnetic negative selection, CD8+ T cells were separated from PBMCs that had been thawed. The data were produced by immunoSEQ multiplex PCR, yet TCRdb's version contains in-frame clones alone and is incomplete. Of 25,000 to 30,000 clones listed, about 86% were seen once; the top ten hold around 6.7%. This material consisted of CD8+ T cells from blood, taken at baseline. Receptors were obtained from a human donor with classical Hodgkin lymphoma.

The chain combines TRBV9 with TRBJ1-4, with unresolved D. The CDR3 is made up of 14 amino acids. The germline CDR1 and CDR2 sequences are SGDLS and YYNGEE. Trimming took off 0 bases at V and 5 bases at J, with 8 bases between the two ends. In DNA form, the CDR3 reads TGTGCCAGCAGCGTAGAATCATCGAATGAAAAACTGTTTTTT. It yields the protein CASSVESSNEKLFF.

The genes are TRBV27 and TRBJ1-2; tentatively, D is TRBD1 (5 bases). Trimming cost V 2 bases and J 7 bases, with 20 bases left between them. The CDR3 is made up of 16 amino acids. The germline CDR1 and CDR2 sequences are MNHEY and SMNVEV (reference sequence). CDR3 in amino acids: CASSLTSGTPKGGYTF. CDR3 sequence (DNA): TGTGCCAGCAGTTTAACCTCCGGGACCCCCAAGGGTGGCTACACCTTC.

This clone was observed a handful of times. This chain links TRBV6-5 with TRBJ1-2; D unclear. Trimming took off 6 bases at V and 2 bases at J, with 10 bases between the two ends. The CDR3 totals 13 residues. Germline-derived CDR1 and CDR2 are MNHEY and SVGAGI. The DNA of the CDR3 is TGTGCCAGCAGCACAACAGAAAACTATGGCTACACCTTC. Translating it yields CASSTTENYGYTF.

V is TRBV29-1 and J is TRBJ1-2; D ambiguous. The germline V gene encodes CDR1 SQVTM and CDR2 ANQGSEA. V dropped 1 base and J dropped 8 bases, with 8 bases sitting between them. The CDR3 consists of 11 residues. The CDR3 nucleotides are TGCAGCGTTGAAGCCAGAAAAGGCTACACCTTC. Encoded protein: CSVEARKGYTF.

CDR3 bases: TGTGCCAGCAGGACAGGGGGCAATCAGCCCCAGCATTTT. Protein: CASRTGGNQPQHF. The chain couples TRBV27 to TRBJ1-5; TRBD1 agrees at 8 bases. Germline CDR1 reads MNHEY; CDR2 reads SMNVEV (reference sequence). The V gene end was trimmed by 6 bases and the J gene end by 2 bases; junction bases not matched to a gene: 0. The CDR3 contains 13 residues.

V usage is TRBV2 and J usage is TRBJ1-2; TRBD1 matches at 10 bases. CDR3 length equals 14 residues. Losses at the gene ends were 6 bases for V and 7 bases for J; bases not matched to a gene: 8. Germline-derived CDR1 and CDR2 are SNHLY and FYNNEI. CDR3 nucleotide sequence: TGTGCCAGCAGGAGGGGACAGGGGCAAGTTGGCTACACCTTC. This gives the protein CASRRGQGQVGYTF.

The gene calls are TRBV7-8 and TRBJ2-7; TRBD2 might be the D (6 bases). This CDR3 has 18 residues. Trimming stripped 5 bases from V and 0 bases from J, with 23 bases between. Germline-derived CDR1 and CDR2 are SGHVS and FQNEAQ. CDR3 nucleotide sequence: TGTGCCAGCAGCGGCGGGACTCAAGGGACTCGGCACTCCTACGAGCAGTACTTC. Translation gives CASSGGTQGTRHSYEQYF.

V and J are TRBV25-1 and TRBJ1-1; D not resolved. Germline V gene lookup returns CDR1 MGHDK and CDR2 SYGVNS. Trimming stripped 8 bases from V and 0 bases from J, with 10 bases between. The CDR3 totals 13 residues. CDR3 in DNA: TGTGCCAGCGGCCCCGGGTTGAACACTGAAGCTTTCTTT. This codes for CASGPGLNTEAFF.

This chain links TRBV4-1 with TRBJ2-1, with TRBD2 matching over 7 bases. This CDR3 contains 15 residues. Germline CDR1 is MGHRA and CDR2 is YSYEKL. V lost 4 bases and J lost 7; bases outside the gene matches: 10. CDR3 in amino acids: CASSPSPGGGNEQFF. The CDR3 region has the DNA TGCGCCAGCAGCCCCTCCCCCGGCGGGGGTAATGAGCAGTTCTTC.

A single count supports this clone. The genes are TRBV27 and TRBJ2-7, with TRBD2 matching over 7 bases. The length of the CDR3 is 13 residues. The germline V gene has CDR1 MNHEY and CDR2 SMNVEV (reference sequence). The V and J ends lost 5 bases and 4 bases, in that order; junction bases with no gene match: 5. The CDR3 DNA is TGTGCCAGCAGTCCATGGACTAGTTACGAGCAGTACTTC. Translated: CASSPWTSYEQYF.

In DNA form, the CDR3 reads TGTGCCAGCACCAGGGCGGAGGGTCAGCCCCAGCATTTT. This sequence encodes CASTRAEGQPQHF. V is TRBV2 and J is TRBJ1-5; weak D call: TRBD1 (5 bases). Germline CDR1 is SNHLY and CDR2 is FYNNEI. Trimming removed 7 bases from V and 6 bases from J, with 13 bases in between. The CDR3 is 13 amino acids.

CDR3 sequence (DNA): TGTGCCAGCAGTGTAACTCACAGGTCCAGGAGCTCCTACGAGCAGTACTTC. Translating gives CASSVTHRSRSSYEQYF. The chain recombines TRBV6-1 with TRBJ2-7; TRBD1 is a possible D gene (5 bases). Trimming shortened V by 4 bases and J by 0 bases, and 19 bases separated the two germline ends. The germline V gene encodes CDR1 MNHNS and CDR2 SASEGT. This CDR3 contains 17 residues.

The chain uses TRBV9 and TRBJ2-7; the D gene is possibly TRBD2 (5 bases). Germline CDR1 and CDR2: SGDLS and YYNGEE. There are 14 residues in the CDR3. With 2 bases removed from V and 0 bases from J, the gap between germline ends came to 9 bases. Here the CDR3 DNA reads TGTGCCAGCAGCGTTCTGGGGAGCTCCTACGAGCAGTACTTC. Amino acids: CASSVLGSSYEQYF.

This sequence joins TRBV19 and TRBJ2-3; no reliable D call. Looked up from germline, CDR1 is LNHDA and CDR2 is SQIVND (reference sequence). V lost 0 bases and J 7 bases, leaving 14 bases between the germline ends. There are 15 residues in the CDR3. In nucleotides, the CDR3 is TGTGCCAGTAGTATAGATACCGGGCCGGGCTATACGCAGTATTTT. Amino acids: CASSIDTGPGYTQYF.